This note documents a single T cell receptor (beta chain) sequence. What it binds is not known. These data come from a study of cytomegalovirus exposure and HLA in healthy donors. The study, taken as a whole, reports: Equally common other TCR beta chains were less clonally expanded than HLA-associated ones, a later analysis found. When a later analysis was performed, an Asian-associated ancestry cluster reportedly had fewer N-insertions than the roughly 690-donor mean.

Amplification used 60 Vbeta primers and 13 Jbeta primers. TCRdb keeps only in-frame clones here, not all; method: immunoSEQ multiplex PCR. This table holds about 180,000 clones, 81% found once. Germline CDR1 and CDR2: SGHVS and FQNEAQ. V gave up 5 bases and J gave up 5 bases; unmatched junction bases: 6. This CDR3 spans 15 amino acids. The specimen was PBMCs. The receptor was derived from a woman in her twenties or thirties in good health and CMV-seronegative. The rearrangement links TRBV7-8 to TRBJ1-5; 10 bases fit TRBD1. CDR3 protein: CASSTGTGVYQPQHF. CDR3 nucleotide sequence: TGTGCCAGCAGCACCGGGACAGGGGTTTATCAGCCCCAGCATTTT.